This TCR beta chain stems from a study of blood T cell repertoires in COVID-19. The CDR3 length is 17 residues. Trimming left V 4 bases short and J 2 bases short, with 18 bases between. Germline-derived CDR1 and CDR2 are LNHDA and SQIVND (reference sequence). Original handling: Reference gene primer amplification in the assay estimated nucleated cell counts. The method was immunoSEQ multiplex PCR; TCRdb's version includes in-frame clones alone and lacks a portion of them. That table supplies the V and J calls and clone size; D and trimming were determined from the DNA. The data hold some 60,000 clones, with about nine tenths observed a single time.

Sequenced sample: peripheral blood. The receptor was derived from a man between 60 and 70 years old with acute or convalescent COVID-19. This chain links TRBV19 with TRBJ1-5; possibly TRBD1 for D (6 bases). The CDR3 nucleotides are TGTGCCAGTAGTAGGGGACTATGGGGGGCAGGCAATCAGCCCCAGCATTTT. Its protein is CASSRGLWGAGNQPQHF.